A selection of T cell receptor beta chains follows, all from one sample in a study of blood T cell repertoires in COVID-19. Data came from immunoSEQ multiplex PCR; TCRdb stores just in-frame clones and leaves some out. The table includes approximately 250,000 clones, 75% to 95% detected once. The sequencing input was PBMCs or T cells enriched from blood (not recorded which). The receptors shown here come from a man aged 35 to 55 who had been exposed to COVID-19. Each CDR3 is given with its conserved first and last residue. D genes are given only for firm matches. Clone size appears in some rows only: once, few, many, or a class for an expanded clone.

V gene	D gene	J gene	clone size	CDR3 protein	CDR3 DNA
TRBV21-1	.	TRBJ1-5	once	CASSKALRVGRGGNQPQHF	TGTGCCAGCAGCAAAGCGCTAAGGGTAGGGAGGGGAGGCAATCAGCCCCAGCATTTT
TRBV7-9	.	TRBJ1-5	.	CASSFVENQPQHF	TGTGCCAGCAGCTTCGTCGAGAATCAGCCCCAGCATTTT
TRBV6-5	TRBD1	TRBJ1-6	.	CASRRDSLNNSPLHF	TGTGCCAGCAGGAGGGACAGCCTGAACAATTCACCCCTCCACTTT
TRBV6-6	TRBD1	TRBJ1-5	.	CASRTGTGGGQPQHF	TGTGCCAGCAGAACCGGGACAGGGGGAGGTCAGCCCCAGCATTTT
TRBV19	TRBD1	TRBJ2-7	.	CASTSTGTGGEQYF	TGTGCCAGTACCTCGACCGGGACAGGGGGGGAGCAGTACTTC
TRBV3-1/TRBV3-2	TRBD2	TRBJ2-1	.	CASSPGLANYNEQFF	TGTGCCAGCAGCCCTGGACTAGCGAACTACAATGAGCAGTTCTTC
TRBV4-1	TRBD2	TRBJ2-3	.	CASSQGWRGGTDTQYF	TGCGCCAGCAGCCAAGGGTGGCGGGGGGGGACAGATACGCAGTATTTT
TRBV19	.	TRBJ1-5	.	CASTTGVQFNQPQHF	TGTGCCAGTACTACTGGAGTGCAGTTCAATCAGCCCCAGCATTTT
TRBV11-2	.	TRBJ1-5	.	CASSLDAGVNQPQHF	TGTGCCAGCAGCTTAGACGCAGGGGTTAATCAGCCCCAGCATTTT
TRBV19	.	TRBJ1-5	.	CASSIDPEAQPQHF	TGTGCCAGTAGTATAGACCCCGAGGCTCAGCCCCAGCATTTT
TRBV6-5	.	TRBJ2-2	.	CASSRSTGELFF	TGTGCCAGCAGCCGGAGCACCGGGGAGCTGTTTTTT
TRBV28	.	TRBJ2-3	.	CASSKQGLRTDTQYF	TGTGCCAGCAGTAAACAGGGTCTCAGGACAGATACGCAGTATTTT
TRBV7-9	.	TRBJ2-1	.	CASSLAPTGEQFF	TGTGCCAGCAGCTTAGCTCCTACAGGCGAGCAGTTCTTC
TRBV2	.	TRBJ1-5	.	CASSMIDPAQHF	TGTGCCAGCAGTATGATAGATCCGGCCCAGCATTTT
TRBV4-3	TRBD1	TRBJ1-1	.	CASSLTHTGVTEAFF	TGCGCCAGCAGCCTTACTCATACAGGGGTCACTGAAGCTTTCTTT
TRBV3-1/TRBV3-2	.	TRBJ1-2	.	CASSSRGGDGYTF	TGTGCCAGCAGTTCCAGGGGAGGGGATGGCTACACCTTC
TRBV28	.	TRBJ1-2	.	CASSGRGYGYTF	TGTGCCAGCAGTGGTCGGGGCTATGGCTACACCTTC
TRBV24-1	.	TRBJ2-4	.	CATMGWVTKNIQYF	TGTGCCACCATGGGCTGGGTGACCAAAAACATTCAGTACTTC
TRBV28	TRBD1	TRBJ1-4	.	CASSPANRGSEKLFF	TGTGCCAGCAGTCCCGCCAACAGGGGCTCTGAAAAACTGTTTTTT
TRBV11-3	.	TRBJ1-1	.	CASSRGWTEAFF	TGTGCCAGCAGCAGGGGTTGGACTGAAGCTTTCTTT
TRBV3-1/TRBV3-2	TRBD1	TRBJ1-2	.	CASSPGQNYGYTF	TGTGCCAGCAGCCCGGGACAGAACTATGGCTACACCTTC
TRBV6-2/TRBV6-3	.	TRBJ2-4	.	CASSYGARALAKNIQYF	TGTGCCAGCAGTTATGGGGCCAGGGCTCTAGCCAAAAACATTCAGTACTTC
TRBV19	.	TRBJ2-1	.	CASSIGTIEQFF	TGTGCCAGTAGTATAGGGACAATTGAGCAGTTCTTC
TRBV5-5	.	TRBJ2-3	once	CASSRQVTSTDTQYF	TGTGCCAGCAGCCGCCAGGTCACAAGCACAGATACGCAGTATTTT
TRBV27	.	TRBJ1-6	.	CASSFNTGTYNSPLHF	TGTGCCAGCAGTTTTAATACAGGCACTTATAATTCACCCCTCCACTTT
TRBV3-1/TRBV3-2	TRBD2	TRBJ2-7	.	CASSQAASGSLEQYF	TGTGCCAGCAGCCAAGCGGCTAGCGGGAGTCTGGAGCAGTACTTC
TRBV6-2/TRBV6-3	TRBD1	TRBJ1-1	.	CASSRGGAEAFF	TGTGCCAGCAGCCGAGGGGGCGCCGAAGCTTTCTTT
TRBV2	.	TRBJ1-3	few	CASSGGSSGNTIYF	TGTGCCAGCAGTGGAGGCAGCTCTGGAAACACCATATATTTT
TRBV4-2	TRBD1	TRBJ2-1	.	CASSQSGTGGNEQFF	TGTGCCAGCAGCCAGTCCGGGACAGGGGGCAATGAGCAGTTCTTC
TRBV12-5	TRBD2	TRBJ2-1	.	CASGGLAVYNEQFF	TGTGCTAGTGGGGGACTAGCGGTATACAATGAGCAGTTCTTC
TRBV4-1	TRBD2	TRBJ2-3	.	CASSRGSWTSGSTSTDTQYF	TGCGCCAGCAGCCGGGGTTCCTGGACTAGCGGGTCTACTAGCACAGATACGCAGTATTTT
TRBV29-1	.	TRBJ1-2	.	CSVVVTAAGYTF	TGCAGCGTTGTAGTCACAGCGGCTGGCTACACCTTC
TRBV19	.	TRBJ2-7	.	CASSPGAGPYEQYF	TGTGCCAGTAGCCCCGGGGCGGGGCCGTACGAGCAGTACTTC
TRBV4-1	.	TRBJ1-5	.	CASSQEGGGEWVNQPQHF	TGCGCCAGCAGCCAGGAAGGGGGGGGCGAATGGGTCAATCAGCCCCAGCATTTT
TRBV28	.	TRBJ1-4	.	CASLDNPTNEKLFF	TGTGCCAGTTTGGACAATCCAACTAATGAAAAACTGTTTTTT
TRBV15	.	TRBJ1-1	.	CATSRDLTETEAFF	TGTGCCACCAGCAGAGACCTTACGGAGACTGAAGCTTTCTTT
TRBV6-2/TRBV6-3	.	TRBJ2-7	.	CASSYISYEQYF	TGTGCCAGCAGTTACATCAGTTACGAGCAGTACTTC
TRBV19	.	TRBJ2-7	once	CASSKEGASEQYF	TGTGCCAGTAGTAAGGAGGGGGCGAGCGAGCAGTACTTC
TRBV29-1	TRBD1	TRBJ1-2	.	CSVGDRGHHGYTF	TGCAGCGTTGGGGACAGGGGGCACCATGGCTACACCTTC
TRBV7-8	.	TRBJ2-1	.	CASRGVDEQFF	TGTGCCAGCAGAGGGGTGGATGAGCAGTTCTTC
TRBV19	TRBD2	TRBJ2-5	.	CASSIWGLAGVGETQYF	TGTGCCAGTAGTATATGGGGACTAGCGGGAGTTGGGGAGACCCAGTACTTC
TRBV3-1/TRBV3-2	.	TRBJ2-2	.	CASSQREEGGELFF	TGTGCCAGCAGCCAAAGGGAGGAGGGCGGGGAGCTGTTTTTT
TRBV28	.	TRBJ2-1	.	CASSINIPNEQFF	TGTGCCAGCAGTATAAACATTCCAAATGAGCAGTTCTTC
TRBV29-1	.	TRBJ1-5	.	CSVAAEGNQPQHF	TGCAGCGTTGCCGCCGAGGGCAATCAGCCCCAGCATTTT
TRBV28	TRBD1	TRBJ2-7	.	CASSFLPGQGPYEQYF	TGTGCCAGCAGTTTTTTGCCGGGACAGGGCCCCTACGAGCAGTACTTC
TRBV11-2	TRBD2	TRBJ2-2	.	CASSYPGTRVSNTGELFF	TGTGCCAGCAGCTATCCCGGGACTAGAGTATCGAACACCGGGGAGCTGTTTTTT
TRBV27	TRBD1	TRBJ1-5	.	CASSSSIQGYSNQPQHF	TGTGCCAGCAGTTCATCGATACAGGGGTATAGCAATCAGCCCCAGCATTTT